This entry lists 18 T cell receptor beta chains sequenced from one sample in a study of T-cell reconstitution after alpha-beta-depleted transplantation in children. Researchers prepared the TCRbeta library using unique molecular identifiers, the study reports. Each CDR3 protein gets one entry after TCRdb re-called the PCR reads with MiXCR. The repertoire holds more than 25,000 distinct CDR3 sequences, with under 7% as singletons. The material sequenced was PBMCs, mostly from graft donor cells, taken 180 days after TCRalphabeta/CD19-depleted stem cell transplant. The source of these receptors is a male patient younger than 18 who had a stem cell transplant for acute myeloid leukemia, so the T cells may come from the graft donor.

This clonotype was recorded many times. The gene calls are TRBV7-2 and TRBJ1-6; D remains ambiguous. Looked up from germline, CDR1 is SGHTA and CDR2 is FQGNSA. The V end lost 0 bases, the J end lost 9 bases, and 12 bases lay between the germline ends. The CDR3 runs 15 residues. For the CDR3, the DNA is TGTGCCAGCAGCTTAGCGGCACCTTCGTCTTCACCCCTCCACTTT. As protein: CASSLAAPSSSPLHF.

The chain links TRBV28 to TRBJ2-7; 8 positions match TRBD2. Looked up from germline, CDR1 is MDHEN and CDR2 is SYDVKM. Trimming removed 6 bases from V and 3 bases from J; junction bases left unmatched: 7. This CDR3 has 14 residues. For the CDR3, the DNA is TGTGCCAGCAGGCTAACGGGACTAGTCTACGAGCAGTACTTC. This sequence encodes CASRLTGLVYEQYF.

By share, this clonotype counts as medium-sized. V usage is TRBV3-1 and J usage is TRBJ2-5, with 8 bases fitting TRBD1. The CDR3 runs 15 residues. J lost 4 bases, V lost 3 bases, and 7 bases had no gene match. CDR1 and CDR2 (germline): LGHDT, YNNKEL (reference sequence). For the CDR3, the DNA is TGTGCCAGCAGCCACCCCCGACAGGGGACAGAGACCCAGTACTTC. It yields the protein CASSHPRQGTETQYF.

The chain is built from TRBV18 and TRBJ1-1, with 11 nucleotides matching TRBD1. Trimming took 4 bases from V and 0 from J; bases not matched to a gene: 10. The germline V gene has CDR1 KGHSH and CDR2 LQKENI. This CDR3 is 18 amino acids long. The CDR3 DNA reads TGTGCCAGCTCACTCACCTTGGACAGGGGGCGGATGAACACTGAAGCTTTCTTT. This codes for CASSLTLDRGRMNTEAFF.

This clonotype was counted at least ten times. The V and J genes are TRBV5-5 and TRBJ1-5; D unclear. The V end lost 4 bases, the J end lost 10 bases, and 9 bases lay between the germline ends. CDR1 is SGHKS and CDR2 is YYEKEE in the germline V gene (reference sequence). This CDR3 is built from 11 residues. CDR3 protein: CASSPSGPQHF. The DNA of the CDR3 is TGTGCCAGCAGCCCGTCGGGACCCCAGCATTTT. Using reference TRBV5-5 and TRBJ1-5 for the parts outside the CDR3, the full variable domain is DAGVTQSPTHLIKTRGQQVTLRCSPISGHKSVSWYQQVLGQGPQFIFQYYEKEERGRGNFPDRFSARQFPNYSSELNVNALLLGDSALYLCASSPSGPQHFGDGTRLSIL.

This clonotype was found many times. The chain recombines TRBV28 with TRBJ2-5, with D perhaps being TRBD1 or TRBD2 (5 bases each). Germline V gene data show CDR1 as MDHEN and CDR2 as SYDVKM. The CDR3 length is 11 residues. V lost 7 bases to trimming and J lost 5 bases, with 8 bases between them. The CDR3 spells CASNWGETQYF. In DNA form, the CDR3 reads TGTGCCAGCAATTGGGGGGAGACCCAGTACTTC.

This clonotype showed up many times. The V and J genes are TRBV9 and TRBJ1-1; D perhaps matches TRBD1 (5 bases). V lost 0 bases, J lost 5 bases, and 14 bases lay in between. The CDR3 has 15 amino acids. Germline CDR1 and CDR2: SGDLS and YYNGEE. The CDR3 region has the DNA TGTGCCAGCAGCGTAGCTCCCGGGGGAGGTACTGAAGCTTTCTTT. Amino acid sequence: CASSVAPGGGTEAFF.

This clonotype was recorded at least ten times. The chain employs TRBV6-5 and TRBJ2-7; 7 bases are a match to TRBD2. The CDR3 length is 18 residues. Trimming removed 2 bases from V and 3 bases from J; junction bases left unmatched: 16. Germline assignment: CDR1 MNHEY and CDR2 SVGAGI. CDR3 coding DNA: TGTGCCAGCAGTTACGGCGCCCCAACTAGCGCGAACCTCTACGAGCAGTACTTC. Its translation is CASSYGAPTSANLYEQYF.

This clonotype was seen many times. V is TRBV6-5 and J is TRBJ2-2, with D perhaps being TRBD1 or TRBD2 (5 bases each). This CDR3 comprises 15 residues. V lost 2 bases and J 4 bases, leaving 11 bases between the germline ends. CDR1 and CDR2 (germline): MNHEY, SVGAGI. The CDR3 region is CASSYKGAGTGELFF. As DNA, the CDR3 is TGTGCCAGCAGTTACAAAGGGGCGGGCACCGGGGAGCTGTTTTTT.

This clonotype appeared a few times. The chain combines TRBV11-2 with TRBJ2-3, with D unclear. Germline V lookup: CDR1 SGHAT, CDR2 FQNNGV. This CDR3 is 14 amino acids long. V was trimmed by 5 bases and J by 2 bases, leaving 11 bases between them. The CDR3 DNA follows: TGTGCCAGCAGCCGTCGGCTAAACACAGATACGCAGTATTTT. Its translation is CASSRRLNTDTQYF.

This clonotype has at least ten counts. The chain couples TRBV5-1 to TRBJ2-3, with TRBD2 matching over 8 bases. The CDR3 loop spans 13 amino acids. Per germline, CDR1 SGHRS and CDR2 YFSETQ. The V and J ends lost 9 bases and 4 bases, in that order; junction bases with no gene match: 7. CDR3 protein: CATSWGLADTQYF. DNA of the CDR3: TGCGCCACCTCCTGGGGACTAGCAGATACGCAGTATTTT. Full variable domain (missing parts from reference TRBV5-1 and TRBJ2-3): KAGVTQTPRYLIKTRGQQVTLSCSPISGHRSVSWYQQTPGQGLQFLFEYFSETQRNKGNFPGRFSGRQFSNSRSEMNVSTLELGDSALYLCATSWGLADTQYFGPGTRLTVL.

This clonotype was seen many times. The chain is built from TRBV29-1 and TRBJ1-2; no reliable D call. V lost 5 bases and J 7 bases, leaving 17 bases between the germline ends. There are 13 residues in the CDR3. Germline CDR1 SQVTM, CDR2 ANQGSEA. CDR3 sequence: CSVKRSTLPGYTF. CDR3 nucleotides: TGCAGCGTTAAACGGTCAACGCTTCCTGGCTACACCTTC.

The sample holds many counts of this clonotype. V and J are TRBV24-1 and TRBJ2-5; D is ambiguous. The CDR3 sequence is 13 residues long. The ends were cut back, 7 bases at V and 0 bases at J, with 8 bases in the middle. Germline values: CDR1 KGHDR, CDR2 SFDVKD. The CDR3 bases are TGTGCCACCAGCCACCAGTACCAAGAGACCCAGTACTTC. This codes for CATSHQYQETQYF.

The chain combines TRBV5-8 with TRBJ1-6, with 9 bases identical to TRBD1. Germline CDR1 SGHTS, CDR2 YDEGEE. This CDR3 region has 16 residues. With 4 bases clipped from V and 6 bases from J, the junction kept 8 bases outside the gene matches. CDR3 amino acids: CASSPVRTGVNSPLHF. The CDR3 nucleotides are TGTGCCAGCAGCCCTGTCCGGACAGGGGTTAATTCACCCCTCCACTTT.

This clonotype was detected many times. The CDR3 nucleotides are TGTGCCAGCTCACCGTTACCGACAGGGGCCCGCCAGCCCCAGCATTTT. As protein: CASSPLPTGARQPQHF. The chain combines TRBV18 with TRBJ1-5; 8 positions match TRBD1. V shed 3 bases, J shed 7 bases, and the junction held 11 bases outside the gene matches. This CDR3 comprises 16 residues. Germline V gene sequence: CDR1 KGHSH, CDR2 LQKENI.

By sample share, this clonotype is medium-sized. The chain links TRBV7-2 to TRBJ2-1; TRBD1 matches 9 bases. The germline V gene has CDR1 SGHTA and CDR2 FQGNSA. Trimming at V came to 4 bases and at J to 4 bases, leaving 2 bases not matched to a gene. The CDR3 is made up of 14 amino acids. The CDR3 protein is CASSSGQGYNEQFF. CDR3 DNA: TGTGCCAGCAGCTCCGGACAGGGGTACAATGAGCAGTTCTTC.

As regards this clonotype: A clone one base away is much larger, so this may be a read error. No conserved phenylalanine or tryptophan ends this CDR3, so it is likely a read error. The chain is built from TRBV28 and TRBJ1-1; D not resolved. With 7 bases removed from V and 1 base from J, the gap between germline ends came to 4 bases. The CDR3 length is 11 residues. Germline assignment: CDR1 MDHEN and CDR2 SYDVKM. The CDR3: CASTRNTEAFL. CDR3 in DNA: TGTGCCAGCACGAGGAACACTGAAGCTTTCCTT.

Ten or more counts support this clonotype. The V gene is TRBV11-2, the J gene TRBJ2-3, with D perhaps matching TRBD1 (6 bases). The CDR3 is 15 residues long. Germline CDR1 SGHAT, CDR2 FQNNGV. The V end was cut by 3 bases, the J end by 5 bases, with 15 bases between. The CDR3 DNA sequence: TGTGCCAGCAGCTTTGGGCCAGGGGCAGGAGATACGCAGTATTTT. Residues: CASSFGPGAGDTQYF.